This TCR beta chain was sequenced in a study of cytomegalovirus exposure and HLA in healthy donors. PCR primers comprised 60 Vbeta and 13 Jbeta primers. The protocol was immunoSEQ multiplex PCR, while the TCRdb copy is restricted to in-frame clones and leaves out a portion. The sample holds 60,000 to 75,000 clones, 74% seen once. Unmatched junction bases numbered 6, after V lost 4 bases and J lost 2 bases. This CDR3 is 14 amino acids long. Germline V gene sequence: CDR1 SGHNT, CDR2 YYREEE (reference sequence). This receptor was obtained from a woman in her sixties or seventies in good health and CMV-seropositive. V and J are TRBV5-4 and TRBJ2-7, with TRBD1 matching over 7 bases. Material: PBMCs. CDR3 amino acids: CASSGGQLTYEQYF. As DNA, the CDR3 is TGTGCCAGCAGCGGGGGACAGTTGACCTACGAGCAGTACTTC.